This is a list of T cell receptor beta chains from one sample in a study of blood T cell repertoires in COVID-19. Assay: immunoSEQ multiplex PCR; the TCRdb copy retains only in-frame clones and omits some. The table lists about 89,000 clones, roughly 96% of them singletons. Sequenced input: peripheral blood. Source of these receptors: a human donor with active COVID-19. The donor label of this sample is uncertain. Each CDR3 is given without its conserved first and last residue.

CDR3,J,V
ASSPGESGYT,TRBJ1-2,TRBV3-1/TRBV3-2
ASSVTRDSYGYT,TRBJ1-2,TRBV9
ATSRGQGQDLEKLF,TRBJ1-4,TRBV15
SVVGGSNTGELF,TRBJ2-2,TRBV29-1
ASSLEGRGYEQF,TRBJ2-1,TRBV13
ASSKVVGGEQY,TRBJ2-7,TRBV19
ASSQNRGIFPETQY,TRBJ2-5,TRBV14
ASSAGVSTDTQY,TRBJ2-3,TRBV9
ASSLAGTGIEQY,TRBJ2-7,TRBV7-2
ASSPLSSGNTIY,TRBJ1-3,TRBV28
ASSLVYSGSTGELF,TRBJ2-2,TRBV11-3
ASSQKRNTEAF,TRBJ1-1,TRBV3-1/TRBV3-2
ARRGGGGDTGELF,TRBJ2-2,TRBV9
ASGPGLKLF,TRBJ1-4,TRBV19
ATSEDSNYGYT,TRBJ1-2,TRBV15
ASSSQGSPQH,TRBJ1-5,TRBV5-6
ASSSTTSYATRAGNTIY,TRBJ1-3,TRBV11-2
ASSQSLQGQETQY,TRBJ2-5,TRBV4-1
ATTWRQGDNQPQH,TRBJ1-5,TRBV24-1
ASSRGAGTGYT,TRBJ1-2,TRBV6-6
ASSRRLGVAGAQETQY,TRBJ2-5,TRBV5-1
ASSKGLAGGGEQF,TRBJ2-1,TRBV6-5
ASSASSGANVLT,TRBJ2-6,TRBV9
ASSLDRGPEQY,TRBJ2-7,TRBV5-4
ASSPQRGLANVLT,TRBJ2-6,TRBV11-3
ASSLGTENSPLH,TRBJ1-6,TRBV5-4
ASSLEEGAGELF,TRBJ2-2,TRBV5-1
ASSLTQGQPQH,TRBJ1-5,TRBV11-2
ASSLAGGLSYEQY,TRBJ2-7,TRBV7-2
ASSLAGGEGGYT,TRBJ1-2,TRBV7-2
ASTNLVAGVGEQF,TRBJ2-1,TRBV11-2
ASSAEGQPTQPQH,TRBJ1-5,TRBV9
ASSLRTRTPDTQY,TRBJ2-3,TRBV5-8
ASSDLTGERYT,TRBJ1-2,TRBV18
ASSPEQGWGNEKLF,TRBJ1-4,TRBV18
ASSPAGRNSPLH,TRBJ1-6,TRBV7-9
ASSPGGRMNTEAF,TRBJ1-1,TRBV11-2
ASSPGVGSKFVEQY,TRBJ2-7,TRBV18
ASGRAYEKLF,TRBJ1-4,TRBV6-5
ASRGDSYSPLH,TRBJ1-6,TRBV6-5
ASSPTTSYNEQF,TRBJ2-1,TRBV9
ASSREGQVADTQY,TRBJ2-3,TRBV5-1
ASNTGGLNTEAF,TRBJ1-1,TRBV6-5
ASSYLQGLALPQH,TRBJ1-5,TRBV6-2/TRBV6-3
ASSQDPPRGEQY,TRBJ2-7,TRBV4-3
ASSQGDYGYT,TRBJ1-2,TRBV3-1/TRBV3-2
ASSPQYDRGQGYT,TRBJ1-2,TRBV5-8
ASTPWQEVIETQY,TRBJ2-5,TRBV28
ASRSTGAANEKLF,TRBJ1-4,TRBV5-4
ASSISWTSGIQETQY,TRBJ2-5,TRBV19
ASRTPTGTGLDEQF,TRBJ2-1,TRBV7-8
ASSRQGDYGYT,TRBJ1-2,TRBV6-5
ASTFSSYNSPLH,TRBJ1-6,TRBV27
ASSSRPRDTEAF,TRBJ1-1,TRBV11-2
ASSLGGLAGNGDTQY,TRBJ2-3,TRBV11-3
ASSLNWDRTKNIQY,TRBJ2-4,TRBV5-6